The source of this T cell receptor beta chain is a study of cytomegalovirus exposure and HLA in healthy donors. The CDR3 sequence is 17 residues long. V dropped 4 bases and J dropped 0; count of bases not matched to a gene: 8. Germline CDR1 and CDR2: SQVTM and ANQGSEA. The study ran its PCR with 60 Vbeta and 13 Jbeta primers. Repertoires were generated with immunoSEQ multiplex PCR, while TCRdb's copy carries only in-frame clones and drops some. The table records roughly 190,000 clones, about 83% of them present only once. This receptor was obtained from a man between 40 and 49 years old in good health and CMV-seropositive. The chain joins TRBV29-1 to TRBJ2-3, with 12 bases lining up with TRBD2. The sample consisted of PBMCs. The CDR3 DNA sequence: TGCAGCGTTGTATTCGGTGGACTAGCGGGAAGCACAGATACGCAGTATTTT. Amino acids: CSVVFGGLAGSTDTQYF.